The present TCR beta chain was sequenced within a study of identical twins' blood T cells. On the study more broadly: Twelve libraries, six alpha and six beta, gave 50 million or so reads.

V gave up 1 base and J gave up 3 bases, with 10 bases separating them. This CDR3 region has 15 residues. Germline V CDR1 and CDR2: SGHTA, FQGNSA. A previously described protocol, modified, built RNA-based TCR cDNA libraries. Sample barcodes were added at both library ends during cDNA synthesis. Source study methods: Clonotypes per individual ranged from about 90,000 to nearly 500,000. TCRdb called the 5' RACE reads again in MiXCR, with one record for every CDR3 protein. For this entry, the V and J calls and clone size follow TCRdb and not the study's own pipeline. The data hold fewer than 450,000 distinct CDR3 sequences, with 28% observed a single time.

The sample comprised PBMCs. This TCR was recovered from a woman aged 18-50 years in good health. The chain couples TRBV7-2 to TRBJ2-4; D may match TRBD1 or TRBD2 (6 bases each). The CDR3: CASSLGGAGKNIQYF. Written as DNA, the CDR3 is TGTGCCAGCAGCTTAGGGGGGGCAGGCAAAAACATTCAGTACTTC.